This T cell receptor beta chain was recorded in a study of cytomegalovirus exposure and HLA in healthy donors. Study observations and caveats: V- and J-gene trimming of TCR beta was linked (in a later analysis) to a missense DCLRE1C variant. Whilst most TCR sequences proved rare, a subset of public TCRs occurred across many donors.

This CDR3 has 12 residues. Trimming took 4 bases from V and 9 from J, leaving 13 bases between them. Germline V gives CDR1 MNHNY, CDR2 SVGAGI (reference sequence). The PCR used 60 Vbeta and 13 Jbeta primers. Clones were read by immunoSEQ multiplex PCR, and TCRdb kept only the in-frame ones, dropping some. The table has about 130,000 clones, 60% to 80% seen once. Points on this clone: Its antigen is not known.

Sequenced material: PBMCs. The chain has TRBV6-6 and TRBJ2-7; tentatively, D is TRBD1 (5 bases). The receptor's source is a woman in her 50s in good health and CMV-seronegative. The CDR3 coding sequence is TGTGCCAGCAGTTTCACGCAGGGTGGGCAGTACTTC. Translated: CASSFTQGGQYF.